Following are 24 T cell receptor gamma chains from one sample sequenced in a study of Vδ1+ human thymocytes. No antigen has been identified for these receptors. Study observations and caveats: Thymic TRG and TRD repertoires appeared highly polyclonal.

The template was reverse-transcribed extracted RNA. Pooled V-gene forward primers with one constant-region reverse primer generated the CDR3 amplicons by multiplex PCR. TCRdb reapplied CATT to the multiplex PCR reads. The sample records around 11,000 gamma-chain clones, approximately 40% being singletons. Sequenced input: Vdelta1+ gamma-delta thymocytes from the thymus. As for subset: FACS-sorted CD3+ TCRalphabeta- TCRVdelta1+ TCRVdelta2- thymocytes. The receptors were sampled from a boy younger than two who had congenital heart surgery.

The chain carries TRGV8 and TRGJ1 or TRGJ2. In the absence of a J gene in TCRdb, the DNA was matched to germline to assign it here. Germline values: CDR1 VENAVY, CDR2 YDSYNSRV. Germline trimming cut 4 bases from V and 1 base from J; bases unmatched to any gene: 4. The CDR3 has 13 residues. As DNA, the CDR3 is TGTGCCACCTGGGACGTAAATTATTATAAGAAACTCTTT. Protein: CATWDVNYYKKLF.

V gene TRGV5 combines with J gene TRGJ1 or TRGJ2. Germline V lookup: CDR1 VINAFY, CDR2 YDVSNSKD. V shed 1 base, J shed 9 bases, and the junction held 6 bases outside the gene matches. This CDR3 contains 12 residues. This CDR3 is CATWDRQIKKLF. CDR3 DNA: TGTGCCACCTGGGACAGACAAATTAAGAAACTCTTT.

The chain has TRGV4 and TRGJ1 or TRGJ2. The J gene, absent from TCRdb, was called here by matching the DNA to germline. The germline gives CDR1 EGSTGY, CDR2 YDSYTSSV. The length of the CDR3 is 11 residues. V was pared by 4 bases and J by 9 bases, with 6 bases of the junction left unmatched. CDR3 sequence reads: CATWEDVKKLF. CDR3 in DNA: TGTGCCACCTGGGAGGATGTTAAGAAACTCTTT.

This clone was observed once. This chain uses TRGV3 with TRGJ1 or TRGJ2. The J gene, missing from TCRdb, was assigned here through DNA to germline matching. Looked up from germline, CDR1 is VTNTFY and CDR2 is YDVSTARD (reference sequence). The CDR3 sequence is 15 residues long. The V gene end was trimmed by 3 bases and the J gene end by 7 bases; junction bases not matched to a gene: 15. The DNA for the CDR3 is TGTGCCACCTGGGACGGCTCCCAAGCTGGATATAAGAAACTCTTT. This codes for CATWDGSQAGYKKLF.

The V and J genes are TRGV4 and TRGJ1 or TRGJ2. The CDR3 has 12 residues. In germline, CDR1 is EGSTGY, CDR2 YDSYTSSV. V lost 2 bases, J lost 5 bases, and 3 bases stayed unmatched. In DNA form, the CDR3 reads TGTGCCACCTGGGATGTCCATTATAAGAAACTCTTT. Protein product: CATWDVHYKKLF.

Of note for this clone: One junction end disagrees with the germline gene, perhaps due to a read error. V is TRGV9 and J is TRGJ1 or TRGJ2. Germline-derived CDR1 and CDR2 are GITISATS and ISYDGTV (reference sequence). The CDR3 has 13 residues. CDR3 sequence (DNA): TGTGCCCTGTGGGAGGTGTCCGGCGATTTACTCCTCTTT. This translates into CALWEVSGDLLLF.

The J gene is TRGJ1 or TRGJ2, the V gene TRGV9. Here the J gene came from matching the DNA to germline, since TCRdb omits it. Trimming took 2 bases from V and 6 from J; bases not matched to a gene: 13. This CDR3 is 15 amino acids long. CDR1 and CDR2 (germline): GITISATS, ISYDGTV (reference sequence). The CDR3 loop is CALWEANYLRYKKLF. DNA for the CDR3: TGTGCCTTGTGGGAGGCGAACTACCTTCGTTATAAGAAACTCTTT.

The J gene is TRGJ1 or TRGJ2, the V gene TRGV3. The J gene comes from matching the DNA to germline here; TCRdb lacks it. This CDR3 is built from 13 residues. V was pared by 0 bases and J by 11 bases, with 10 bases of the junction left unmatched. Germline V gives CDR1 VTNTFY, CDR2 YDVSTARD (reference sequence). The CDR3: CATWDRPRYEKLF. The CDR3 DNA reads TGTGCCACCTGGGACAGGCCGCGATATGAGAAACTCTTT.

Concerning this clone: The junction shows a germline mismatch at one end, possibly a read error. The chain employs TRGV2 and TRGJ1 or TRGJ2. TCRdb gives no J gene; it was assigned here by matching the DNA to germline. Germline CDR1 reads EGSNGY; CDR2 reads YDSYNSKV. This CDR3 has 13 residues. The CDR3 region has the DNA TGTGCCACCTGGTACGGTCCAGGCTATAAGAAACTCTTT. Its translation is CATWYGPGYKKLF.

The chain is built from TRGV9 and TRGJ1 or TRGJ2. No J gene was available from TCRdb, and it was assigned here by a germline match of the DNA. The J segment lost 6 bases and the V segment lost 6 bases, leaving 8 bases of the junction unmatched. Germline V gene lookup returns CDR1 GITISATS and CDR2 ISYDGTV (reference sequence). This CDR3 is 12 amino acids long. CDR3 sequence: CALWLFRYKKLF. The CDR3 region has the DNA TGTGCCTTGTGGCTCTTTCGTTATAAGAAACTCTTT.

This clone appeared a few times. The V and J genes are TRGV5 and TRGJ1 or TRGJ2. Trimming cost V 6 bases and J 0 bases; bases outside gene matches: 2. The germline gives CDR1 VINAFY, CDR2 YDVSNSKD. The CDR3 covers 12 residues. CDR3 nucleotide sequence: TGTGCCACCTGGCCGAATTATTATAAGAAACTCTTT. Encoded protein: CATWPNYYKKLF.

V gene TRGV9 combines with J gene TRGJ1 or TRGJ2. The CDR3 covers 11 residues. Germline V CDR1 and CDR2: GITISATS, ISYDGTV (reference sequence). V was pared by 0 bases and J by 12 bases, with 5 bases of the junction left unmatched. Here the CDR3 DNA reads TGTGCCTTGTGGGAGGTGCAGGTGAAACTCTTT. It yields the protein CALWEVQVKLF.

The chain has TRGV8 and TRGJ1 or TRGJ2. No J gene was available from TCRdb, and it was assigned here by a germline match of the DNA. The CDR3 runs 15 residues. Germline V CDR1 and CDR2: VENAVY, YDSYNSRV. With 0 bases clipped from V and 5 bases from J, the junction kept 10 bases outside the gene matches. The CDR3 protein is CATWDRREFHYKKLF. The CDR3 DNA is TGTGCCACCTGGGATAGGCGGGAGTTTCATTATAAGAAACTCTTT.

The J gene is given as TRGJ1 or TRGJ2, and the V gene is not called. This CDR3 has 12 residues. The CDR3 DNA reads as TGTGCCACCTGGGTCCCGGGATATAAGAAACTCTTT. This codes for CATWVPGYKKLF.

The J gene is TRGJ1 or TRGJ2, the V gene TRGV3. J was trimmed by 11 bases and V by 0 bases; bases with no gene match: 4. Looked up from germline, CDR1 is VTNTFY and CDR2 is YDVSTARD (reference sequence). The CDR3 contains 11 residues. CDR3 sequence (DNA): TGTGCCACCTGGGACAGGCCTGAGAAACTCTTT. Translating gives CATWDRPEKLF.

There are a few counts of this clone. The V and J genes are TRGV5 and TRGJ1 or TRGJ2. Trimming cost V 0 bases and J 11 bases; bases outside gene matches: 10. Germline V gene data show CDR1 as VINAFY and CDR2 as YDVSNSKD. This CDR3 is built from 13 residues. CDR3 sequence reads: CATWDRPKGEKLF. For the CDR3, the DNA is TGTGCCACCTGGGACAGGCCCAAGGGCGAGAAACTCTTT.

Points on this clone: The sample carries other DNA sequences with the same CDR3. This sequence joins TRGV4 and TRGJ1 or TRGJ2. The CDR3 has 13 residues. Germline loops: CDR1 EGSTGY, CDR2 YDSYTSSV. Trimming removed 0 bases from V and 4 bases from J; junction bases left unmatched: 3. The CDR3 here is CATWDGPYYKKLF. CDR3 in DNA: TGTGCCACCTGGGATGGGCCATATTATAAGAAACTCTTT.

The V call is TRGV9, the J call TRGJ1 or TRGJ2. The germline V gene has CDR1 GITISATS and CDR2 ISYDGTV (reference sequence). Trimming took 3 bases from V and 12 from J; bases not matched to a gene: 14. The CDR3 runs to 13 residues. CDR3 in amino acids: CALWENNQGVKLF. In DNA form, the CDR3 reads TGTGCCTTGTGGGAGAATAACCAGGGAGTGAAACTCTTT.

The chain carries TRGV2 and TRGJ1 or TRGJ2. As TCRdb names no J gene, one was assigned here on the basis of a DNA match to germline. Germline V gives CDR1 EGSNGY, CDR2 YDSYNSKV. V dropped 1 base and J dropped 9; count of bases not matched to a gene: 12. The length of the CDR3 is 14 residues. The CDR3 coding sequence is TGTGCCACCTGGGACGGAACAAGGTGCCTTAAGAAACTCTTT. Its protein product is CATWDGTRCLKKLF.

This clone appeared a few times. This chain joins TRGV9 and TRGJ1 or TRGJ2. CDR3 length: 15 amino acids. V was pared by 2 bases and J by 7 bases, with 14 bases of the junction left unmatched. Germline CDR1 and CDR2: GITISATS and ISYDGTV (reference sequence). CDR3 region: CALWEASRSGYKKLF. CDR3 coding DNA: TGTGCCTTGTGGGAGGCTTCCCGCTCAGGCTATAAGAAACTCTTT.

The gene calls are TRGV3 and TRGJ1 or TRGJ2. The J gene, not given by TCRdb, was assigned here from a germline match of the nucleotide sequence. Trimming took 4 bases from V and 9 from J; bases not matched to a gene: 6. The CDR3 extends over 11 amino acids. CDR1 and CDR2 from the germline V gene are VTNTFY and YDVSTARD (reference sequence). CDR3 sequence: CATWDDRKKLF. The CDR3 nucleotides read TGTGCCACCTGGGATGATCGTAAGAAACTCTTT.

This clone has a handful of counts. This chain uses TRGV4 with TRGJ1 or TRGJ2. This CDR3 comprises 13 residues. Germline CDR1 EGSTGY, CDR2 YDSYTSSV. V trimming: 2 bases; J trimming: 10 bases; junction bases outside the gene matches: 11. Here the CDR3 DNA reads TGTGCCACCTGGGATGCTCGGGGACAAAAGAAACTCTTT. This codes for CATWDARGQKKLF.

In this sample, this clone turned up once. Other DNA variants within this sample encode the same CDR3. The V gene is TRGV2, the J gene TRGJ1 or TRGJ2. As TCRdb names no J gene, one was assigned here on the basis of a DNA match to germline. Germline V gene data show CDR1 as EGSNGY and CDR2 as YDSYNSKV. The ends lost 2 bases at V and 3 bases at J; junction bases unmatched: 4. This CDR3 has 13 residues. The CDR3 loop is CATWDASYYKKLF. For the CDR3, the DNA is TGTGCCACCTGGGACGCCTCTTATTATAAGAAACTCTTT.

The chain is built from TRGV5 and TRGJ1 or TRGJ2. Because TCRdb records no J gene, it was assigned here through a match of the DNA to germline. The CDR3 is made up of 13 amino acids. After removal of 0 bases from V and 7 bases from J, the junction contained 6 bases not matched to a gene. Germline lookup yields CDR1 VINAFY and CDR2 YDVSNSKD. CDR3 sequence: CATWDRPLYKKLF. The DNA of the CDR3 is TGTGCCACCTGGGACAGGCCCCTCTATAAGAAACTCTTT.